Each of the 25 T cell receptor beta chains below was sequenced from the same sample in a study of PD-L1 blockade in urothelial cancer. Time point denoted: pretreatment peripheral blood. Using immunoSEQ multiplex PCR, the repertoire was profiled, and TCRdb retains in-frame clones only, with some absent. This sample has tens of thousands of clones, with 87% found just once. The material was PBMCs, obtained around atezolizumab (anti-PD-L1) treatment. The source is a woman in her sixties or seventies with urothelial cancer.

The chain links TRBV5-1 to TRBJ2-3, with a tentative D call TRBD1 (5 bases). Trimming took off 2 bases at V and 6 bases at J, with 13 bases between the two ends. Looked up from germline, CDR1 is SGHRS and CDR2 is YFSETQ. CDR3 length: 14 residues. The CDR3 DNA is TGCGCCAGCAGCTTATCCAGGGTAGGCGATACGCAGTATTTT. Protein product: CASSLSRVGDTQYF.

The chain links TRBV2 to TRBJ2-5; 11 bases fit TRBD2. CDR1 is SNHLY and CDR2 is FYNNEI in the germline V gene. V lost 4 bases to trimming and J lost 7 bases; unmatched junction nucleotides: 5. This CDR3 spans 14 amino acids. The CDR3 coding sequence is TGTGCCAGCAGTGGAACTGGACTAGCGGGGACCCAGTACTTC. This codes for CASSGTGLAGTQYF.

The V call is TRBV7-9, the J call TRBJ1-1, with a weak D call TRBD1 (6 bases). V lost 2 bases, J lost 4 bases, and 14 bases lay in between. This CDR3 has 15 residues. Germline V gene sequence: CDR1 SEHNR, CDR2 FQNEAQ (reference sequence). In nucleotides, the CDR3 is TGTGCCAGCAGCTTACCAGGGGTGATTCGCACTGAAGCTTTCTTT. It is translated as CASSLPGVIRTEAFF.

The V gene is TRBV19, the J gene TRBJ2-7, with 7 bases fitting TRBD1. CDR3 length equals 15 residues. The V gene end was trimmed by 0 bases and the J gene end by 0 bases; junction bases not matched to a gene: 2. In germline, CDR1 is LNHDA, CDR2 SQIVND (reference sequence). The CDR3 region is CASSIEAGGSYEQYF. As DNA, the CDR3 is TGTGCCAGTAGTATAGAGGCAGGGGGCTCCTACGAGCAGTACTTC.

V gene TRBV9 combines with J gene TRBJ2-1; TRBD1 aligns across 10 bases. CDR3 size: 15 residues. Germline lookup yields CDR1 SGDLS and CDR2 YYNGEE. The V and J ends lost 0 bases and 5 bases, in that order; junction bases with no gene match: 2. CDR3 sequence reads: CASSVGGTGDNEQFF. The CDR3 bases are TGTGCCAGCAGCGTAGGCGGGACAGGGGACAATGAGCAGTTCTTC.

This chain connects TRBV18 to TRBJ2-7, with D hard to call. The CDR3 is 14 residues long. Germline V gene sequence: CDR1 KGHSH, CDR2 LQKENI. The V and J ends lost 2 bases and 2 bases respectively, with 10 bases between them. CDR3 in DNA: TGTGCCAGCTCACCATTAGTGAATGCCTACGAGCAGTACTTC. Translated, it gives CASSPLVNAYEQYF. The whole variable domain, remainder taken from reference TRBV18 and TRBJ2-7, is NAGVMQNPRHLVRRRGQEARLRCSPMKGHSHVYWYRQLPEEGLKFMVYLQKENIIDESGMPKERFSAEFPKEGPSILRIQQVVRGDSAAYFCASSPLVNAYEQYFGPGTRLTVT.

The chain carries TRBV5-1 and TRBJ2-7, with TRBD2 matching 7 bases. J lost 5 bases, V lost 0 bases, and 2 bases had no gene match. This CDR3 contains 13 residues. Germline loops: CDR1 SGHRS, CDR2 YFSETQ. CDR3 in DNA: TGCGCCAGCAGCTTGGCTAGCGGTAACGAGCAGTACTTC. Translating it yields CASSLASGNEQYF.

This chain links TRBV28 with TRBJ2-7; possible D gene TRBD2, 5 bases. The germline CDR1 and CDR2 sequences are MDHEN and SYDVKM. The germline V and J ends were trimmed by 5 bases and 2 bases, with 10 bases remaining between them. The CDR3 runs to 13 residues. CDR3: CASSKLEPYEQYF. The CDR3 DNA follows: TGTGCCAGCAGTAAACTAGAGCCCTACGAGCAGTACTTC. Combining the CDR3 with reference TRBV28 and TRBJ2-7 gives the whole variable domain DVKVTQSSRYLVKRTGEKVFLECVQDMDHENMFWYRQDPGLGLRLIYFSYDVKMKEKGDIPEGYSVSREKKERFSLILESASTNQTSMYLCASSKLEPYEQYFGPGTRLTVT.

The V and J genes are TRBV7-9 and TRBJ2-7; TRBD2 aligns across 10 bases. The V and J ends lost 4 bases and 2 bases, in that order; junction bases with no gene match: 8. CDR3 length equals 16 residues. CDR1 and CDR2 from the germline V gene are SEHNR and FQNEAQ (reference sequence). In DNA form, the CDR3 reads TGTGCCAGCAGCTCCGCCGATCTAGCGGGGGCCTACGAGCAGTACTTC. It translates to CASSSADLAGAYEQYF.

The CDR3 DNA reads as TGTGCCAGCAGTGAAAGCGGGTTGGGGGAAAAACTGTTTTTT. Its translation is CASSESGLGEKLFF. This sequence joins TRBV6-1 and TRBJ1-4; D is undetermined. With 2 bases removed from V and 8 bases from J, the gap between germline ends came to 12 bases. Germline lookup yields CDR1 MNHNS and CDR2 SASEGT. CDR3 size: 14 residues.

The chain uses TRBV7-2 and TRBJ2-7, with 9 bases fitting TRBD2. Germline CDR1 and CDR2: SGHTA and FQGNSA. This CDR3 has 14 residues. V gave up 4 bases and J gave up 6 bases; unmatched junction bases: 7. In DNA form, the CDR3 reads TGTGCCAGCAGCTCCCAAGCGGGGGGCGTCGAGCAGTACTTC. This gives the protein CASSSQAGGVEQYF.

This clone was detected a few times. This chain uses TRBV5-1 with TRBJ1-5; D ambiguous. V was trimmed by 6 bases and J by 6 bases, leaving 25 bases between them. The CDR3 loop spans 17 amino acids. Per germline, CDR1 SGHRS and CDR2 YFSETQ. The chain's CDR3 is CASTVTLTRGFFQPQHF. DNA of the CDR3: TGCGCCAGCACCGTTACTCTTACGCGGGGTTTCTTTCAGCCCCAGCATTTT.

The rearrangement joins TRBV19 to TRBJ1-5; 7 nucleotides align to TRBD1. The junction had 5 bases not matched to a gene; V was cut back by 7 bases and J by 2 bases. Per germline, CDR1 LNHDA and CDR2 SQIVND (reference sequence). CDR3 size: 14 residues. The CDR3 DNA follows: TGTGCCAGTACCGCAGACAGGGGCAATCAGCCCCAGCATTTT. Translating it yields CASTADRGNQPQHF.

V usage is TRBV5-4 and J usage is TRBJ2-3; 9 bases match TRBD2. The V gene's germline CDR1 is SGHNT and CDR2 YYREEE (reference sequence). V lost 1 base to trimming and J lost 2 bases; unmatched junction nucleotides: 2. The CDR3 sequence is 15 residues long. CDR3 sequence reads: CASSLPSGDTDTQYF. The CDR3 DNA follows: TGTGCCAGCAGCTTGCCTAGCGGGGACACAGATACGCAGTATTTT.

The chain recombines TRBV28 with TRBJ2-7, with 8 bases identical to TRBD2. This CDR3 is built from 17 residues. The germline gives CDR1 MDHEN, CDR2 SYDVKM. The trim removed 3 bases at V and 3 bases at J, leaving 13 bases unmatched. CDR3 loop: CASSFPPFAGGGYEQYF. The CDR3 DNA reads TGTGCCAGCAGTTTCCCCCCCTTTGCGGGAGGCGGCTACGAGCAGTACTTC.

This chain connects TRBV28 to TRBJ2-7; perhaps TRBD1 as D (5 bases). Germline V gene sequence: CDR1 MDHEN, CDR2 SYDVKM. The length of the CDR3 is 15 residues. The V end lost 6 bases, the J end lost 3 bases, and 18 bases lay between the germline ends. CDR3 sequence reads: CASRGVPLNNYEQYF. The DNA of the CDR3 is TGTGCCAGCAGAGGGGTCCCCCTGAACAACTACGAGCAGTACTTC. Full variable domain (missing parts from reference TRBV28 and TRBJ2-7): DVKVTQSSRYLVKRTGEKVFLECVQDMDHENMFWYRQDPGLGLRLIYFSYDVKMKEKGDIPEGYSVSREKKERFSLILESASTNQTSMYLCASRGVPLNNYEQYFGPGTRLTVT.

The chain has TRBV19 and TRBJ1-4; the D is unclear. CDR3 length: 16 residues. Trimming took 6 bases from V and 4 from J, leaving 18 bases between them. The germline V gene has CDR1 LNHDA and CDR2 SQIVND (reference sequence). CDR3 sequence: CASRKNGDELNEKLFF. In nucleotides, the CDR3 is TGTGCCAGTAGGAAAAACGGAGACGAGCTTAATGAAAAACTGTTTTTT.

The chain is built from TRBV27 and TRBJ2-3; a weak D match, TRBD2 (5 bases). The germline V and J ends were trimmed by 6 bases and 9 bases, with 16 bases remaining between them. Looked up from germline, CDR1 is MNHEY and CDR2 is SMNVEV (reference sequence). The CDR3 is made up of 13 amino acids. CDR3 residues: CASRPPGYGTQYF. CDR3 bases: TGTGCCAGCAGGCCCCCGGGGTATGGAACGCAGTATTTT.

The V gene is TRBV7-9, the J gene TRBJ2-3; 8 nucleotides match TRBD1. In germline, CDR1 is SEHNR, CDR2 FQNEAQ (reference sequence). After removal of 5 bases from V and 0 bases from J, the junction contained 4 bases not matched to a gene. This CDR3 region has 15 residues. This chain's CDR3 is CASSPRTGSTDTQYF. Written as DNA, the CDR3 is TGTGCCAGCAGCCCCCGGACAGGGAGCACAGATACGCAGTATTTT.

The V and J genes are TRBV18 and TRBJ1-5; TRBD1 might be the D (5 bases). Trimming stripped 8 bases from V and 0 bases from J, with 14 bases between. CDR1 and CDR2 from the germline V gene are KGHSH and LQKENI. CDR3 length equals 15 residues. The chain's CDR3 is CASSQGPNSNQPQHF. CDR3 in DNA: TGTGCCAGCAGCCAGGGCCCGAATAGCAATCAGCCCCAGCATTTT.

Points on this clone: The junction does not match germline at one end; this may be a read error. V and J are TRBV4-1 and TRBJ2-7; 8 nucleotides line up with TRBD2. The CDR3 covers 14 residues. CDR1 MGHRA and CDR2 YSYEKL come from the germline V gene. The chain's CDR3 is CASSQAGGPLEQCF. CDR3 nucleotides: TGCGCCAGCAGCCAAGCGGGAGGGCCTCTCGAGCAGTGCTTC.

This clone has a handful of counts. This chain uses TRBV7-9 with TRBJ2-1, with D perhaps TRBD1 (6 bases). V was cut by 5 bases and J by 9 bases, with 14 bases left in between. The CDR3 length is 13 residues. Germline loops: CDR1 SEHNR, CDR2 FQNEAQ (reference sequence). The CDR3 region is CASSERRGSEQFF. In nucleotides, the CDR3 is TGTGCCAGCAGCGAAAGAAGGGGGAGTGAGCAGTTCTTC.

The J gene is TRBJ1-5, the V gene TRBV19; TRBD1 might be the D (6 bases). Germline values: CDR1 LNHDA, CDR2 SQIVND (reference sequence). The CDR3 has 15 amino acids. V dropped 3 bases and J dropped 2 bases, with 11 bases sitting between them. The CDR3 DNA reads TGTGCCAGTAGTATTTTGGGGGCAGGCAATCAGCCCCAGCATTTT. Translating gives CASSILGAGNQPQHF. The full variable domain, its missing parts supplied by reference TRBV19 and TRBJ1-5, is DGGITQSPKYLFRKEGQNVTLSCEQNLNHDAMYWYRQDPGQGLRLIYYSQIVNDFQKGDIAEGYSVSREKKESFPLTVTSAQKNPTAFYLCASSILGAGNQPQHFGDGTRLSIL.

V and J are TRBV19 and TRBJ1-5; possibly TRBD1 for D (5 bases). The V end was cut by 4 bases, the J end by 0 bases, with 10 bases between. The CDR3 consists of 15 residues. Germline V CDR1 and CDR2: LNHDA, SQIVND (reference sequence). CDR3: CASSRQRNSNQPQHF. CDR3 sequence (DNA): TGTGCCAGTAGTAGACAGAGAAATAGCAATCAGCCCCAGCATTTT.

V usage is TRBV5-1 and J usage is TRBJ2-3, with 7 positions matching TRBD1. Germline CDR1 SGHRS, CDR2 YFSETQ. Trimming at V came to 4 bases and at J to 2 bases, leaving 4 bases not matched to a gene. CDR3 length equals 14 residues. The CDR3 nucleotides are TGCGCCAGCAGCAGGGGGCACCCCACAGATACGCAGTATTTT. It encodes CASSRGHPTDTQYF.